Each of the 10 T cell receptor beta chains below was sequenced from the same sample in a study of T cells in Graves' hyperthyroidism and ophthalmopathy. Amplified regions were TCR beta CDR3 sequences from RNA transcripts. RT-PCR in the first round (using the HTBI primer set) targeted the TCR CDR3. TCRdb ran MiXCR on the multiplex PCR reads and lists one entry per CDR3 protein. This table has hundreds of thousands of distinct CDR3 sequences, 11% to 15% appearing once. What was sequenced was blood. Receptors originate from a woman aged 18-35 years with Graves' hyperthyroidism.

This clonotype came up many times. The genes are TRBV24-1 and TRBJ1-2; unclear D gene. The CDR3 spans 12 residues. Germline V CDR1 and CDR2: KGHDR, SFDVKD. The V end was cut by 3 bases, the J end by 8 bases, with 9 bases between. CDR3 DNA sequence: TGTGCCACCAGTGATCGCGGGATCGGCTACACCTTC. It is translated as CATSDRGIGYTF.

The chain couples TRBV4-1 to TRBJ1-5; 7 nucleotides match TRBD1. The CDR3 has 16 residues. Per the germline V gene, CDR1 is MGHRA and CDR2 is YSYEKL. V shed 3 bases, J shed 9 bases, and the junction held 14 bases outside the gene matches. This CDR3 reads CASSHAGQEFGGPQHF. The CDR3 nucleotides are TGCGCCAGCAGCCATGCTGGACAGGAGTTCGGGGGGCCCCAGCATTTT.

This clonotype was seen only a few times. The chain has TRBV5-5 and TRBJ1-1, with 8 bases matching TRBD1. Germline CDR1 and CDR2: SGHKS and YYEKEE (reference sequence). The CDR3 extends over 17 amino acids. V gave up 0 bases and J gave up 1 base; unmatched junction bases: 8. The CDR3 coding sequence is TGTGCCAGCAGCTTGGGGGCAGGGGGCGCCAAGAACACTGAAGCTTTCTTT. Translating gives CASSLGAGGAKNTEAFF. Complete variable domain (other parts from reference TRBV5-5 and TRBJ1-1): DAGVTQSPTHLIKTRGQQVTLRCSPISGHKSVSWYQQVLGQGPQFIFQYYEKEERGRGNFPDRFSARQFPNYSSELNVNALLLGDSALYLCASSLGAGGAKNTEAFFGQGTRLTVV.

The rearrangement joins TRBV18 to TRBJ2-6, with D uncertain. Germline-derived CDR1 and CDR2 are KGHSH and LQKENI. CDR3 length equals 13 residues. Trimming shortened V by 8 bases and J by 2 bases, and 7 bases separated the two germline ends. CDR3 sequence (DNA): TGTGCCAGCAGGGTCACTGGGGCCAACGTCCTGACTTTC. It yields the protein CASRVTGANVLTF.

At least ten counts were recorded for this clonotype. The genes are TRBV20-1 and TRBJ1-4; D is uncertain. The CDR3 extends over 12 amino acids. V dropped 3 bases and J dropped 6 bases, with 8 bases sitting between them. Germline CDR1 and CDR2: DFQATT and SNEGSKA (reference sequence). Written as DNA, the CDR3 is TGCAGTGCTAGGGACCTTGATGAAAAACTGTTTTTT. It translates to CSARDLDEKLFF.

This clonotype was picked up a small number of times. This sequence joins TRBV12-5 and TRBJ2-3; D may be TRBD1 or TRBD2 (5 bases each). The CDR3 extends over 17 amino acids. Germline CDR1 is LGHNT and CDR2 is FRNRAP. V was shortened by 0 bases and J by 4 bases, with 17 bases between the two germline ends. The CDR3 bases are TGTGCTAGTGGTTTGGTACTCGGGACCGGTCCACCAGATACGCAGTATTTT. Translating gives CASGLVLGTGPPDTQYF.

This clonotype has more than one count but fewer than ten. The V and J genes are TRBV15 and TRBJ1-1; no clear D. The length of the CDR3 is 17 residues. V shed 2 bases and J shed 1 base, with 17 bases lying between them. The germline gives CDR1 LNHNV, CDR2 YYDKDF (reference sequence). The CDR3 DNA reads as TGTGCCACCAGCAGATCCCAAATCCCGAGTTCGAACACTGAAGCTTTCTTT. As protein: CATSRSQIPSSNTEAFF.

The rearrangement uses TRBV19 and TRBJ2-7; TRBD2 aligns across 8 bases. Per the germline V gene, CDR1 is LNHDA and CDR2 is SQIVND (reference sequence). The CDR3 is 14 residues long. Trimming took 3 bases from V and 2 from J; bases not matched to a gene: 3. CDR3 nucleotide sequence: TGTGCCAGTAGTATCGGTAGCGGGGCCTACGAGCAGTACTTC. Protein sequence: CASSIGSGAYEQYF. The full variable domain, with the rest looked up from reference TRBV19 and TRBJ2-7, is DGGITQSPKYLFRKEGQNVTLSCEQNLNHDAMYWYRQDPGQGLRLIYYSQIVNDFQKGDIAEGYSVSREKKESFPLTVTSAQKNPTAFYLCASSIGSGAYEQYFGPGTRLTVT.

This clonotype was recorded many times. CDR3 nucleotide sequence: TGTGCCAGCAGCTTAAGCCCAGGACAGGGTGGCTATGGCTACACCTTC. This sequence encodes CASSLSPGQGGYGYTF. This rearrangement joins TRBV7-2 to TRBJ1-2; 8 nucleotides match TRBD1. The CDR3 covers 16 residues. Germline CDR1 SGHTA, CDR2 FQGNSA. V shed 2 bases, J shed 4 bases, and the junction held 9 bases outside the gene matches.

This clonotype came up many times. V is TRBV2 and J is TRBJ2-3; no reliable D call. This CDR3 is built from 12 residues. Trimming left V 6 bases short and J 0 bases short, with 4 bases between. The germline gives CDR1 SNHLY, CDR2 FYNNEI. CDR3 sequence reads: CASSGSTDTQYF. The CDR3 nucleotides are TGTGCCAGCAGCGGGAGCACAGATACGCAGTATTTT.